The present TCR beta chain was sequenced within a study of PD-L1 blockade in urothelial cancer. Germline V gene lookup returns CDR1 MNHEY and CDR2 SVGAGI. The CDR3 has 15 amino acids. The junction had 4 bases not matched to a gene; V was cut back by 4 bases and J by 0 bases. Time point indicated: peripheral blood 6 weeks after treatment start. Locally advanced or metastatic urothelial carcinoma was present in patients. The method was immunoSEQ multiplex PCR; TCRdb's version includes in-frame clones alone and lacks a portion of them. The sample records 75,000 to 100,000 clones, roughly 83% being singletons.

The chain uses TRBV6-5 and TRBJ1-1, with 8 bases fitting TRBD1. This sample comprised PBMCs, obtained around atezolizumab (anti-PD-L1) treatment. This sequence was found in a man between 65 and 85 years old with urothelial cancer. The CDR3 coding sequence is TGTGCCAGCAGTTCCCCGGGACAGGTGAACACTGAAGCTTTCTTT. Amino acid sequence: CASSSPGQVNTEAFF.